Listed below are T cell receptor beta chains from one sample, sequenced in a study of blood T cell repertoires in COVID-19. Profiling relied on immunoSEQ multiplex PCR, and the TCRdb table lists in-frame clones only, not all of them. The sample lists roughly 200,000 clones, about 85% occurring once. The sequencing input was PBMCs or T cells enriched from blood (not recorded which). Receptor source: a man between 35 and 55 years old who had recovered from COVID-19. Both conserved end residues are part of each CDR3. The order of the fields is clone size, V gene, J gene, D gene, CDR3 protein, CDR3 DNA. A D gene is named only where the DNA matches it firmly. Size tells how often a clone was seen (once, few, many) or the class of an expanded clone, and some rows leave it out.

medium-sized	TRBV7-3	TRBJ2-1	-	CASSDGTLNEQFF	TGTGCCAGCAGCGACGGGACTCTCAATGAGCAGTTCTTC
-	TRBV28	TRBJ2-7	-	CASSLRGTLSYEQYF	TGTGCCAGCAGTTTACGGGGGACCCTCTCCTACGAGCAGTACTTC
few	TRBV19	TRBJ2-7	TRBD1	CASSPGQGGYEQYF	TGTGCCAGTAGTCCCGGACAGGGCGGCTACGAGCAGTACTTC
-	TRBV5-4	TRBJ2-5	-	CASKASLQETQYF	TGTGCCAGCAAGGCTAGCCTCCAAGAGACCCAGTACTTC
few	TRBV28	TRBJ1-2	TRBD1	CASSLGGQGLDGYTF	TGTGCCAGCAGTCTAGGCGGACAGGGATTGGATGGCTACACCTTC
-	TRBV24-1	TRBJ1-5	-	CATSGGGREPQHF	TGTGCCACCAGTGGGGGGGGCAGGGAGCCCCAGCATTTT
once	TRBV29-1	TRBJ1-5	TRBD1	CSVGGQGDQPQHF	TGCAGCGTTGGGGGCCAGGGGGATCAGCCCCAGCATTTT
-	TRBV5-1	TRBJ2-3	TRBD2	CASSFGGASTDTQYF	TGCGCCAGCAGCTTCGGGGGGGCTAGCACAGATACGCAGTATTTT
-	TRBV2	TRBJ1-4	-	CASLDWRDEKLFF	TGTGCCAGCTTGGATTGGAGAGATGAAAAACTGTTTTTT
-	TRBV6-5	TRBJ2-7	TRBD1	CASSSIRTGFSEQYF	TGTGCCAGCAGTTCTATCAGGACAGGGTTCTCCGAGCAGTACTTC
-	TRBV9	TRBJ2-1	TRBD1	CASSLGTGYNEQFF	TGTGCCAGCAGCCTCGGGACAGGGTACAATGAGCAGTTCTTC
-	TRBV6-1	TRBJ1-4	-	CASSEEMGGVNEKLFF	TGTGCCAGCAGTGAAGAGATGGGAGGGGTGAATGAAAAACTGTTTTTT
-	TRBV7-3	TRBJ2-3	TRBD2	CASSLMGGAGPTDTQYF	TGTGCCAGCAGCTTAATGGGGGGAGCGGGACCCACAGATACGCAGTATTTT
once	TRBV6-5	TRBJ2-2	-	CASSDSTLVGGELFF	TGTGCCAGCAGTGACTCGACACTCGTAGGCGGGGAGCTGTTTTTT
-	TRBV7-3	TRBJ2-2	TRBD1	CASSKDRGNTGELFF	TGTGCCAGCAGCAAAGACAGGGGCAACACCGGGGAGCTGTTTTTT
-	TRBV27	TRBJ1-2	-	CASSSYRVWGYTF	TGTGCCAGCAGTTCTTACAGGGTGTGGGGCTACACCTTC
-	TRBV2	TRBJ1-5	-	CASSDRESNQPQHF	TGTGCCAGCAGTGACAGGGAAAGCAATCAGCCCCAGCATTTT
-	TRBV2	TRBJ1-6	TRBD1	CASSTGAPNSPLHF	TGTGCCAGCAGTACAGGGGCGCCGAATTCACCCCTCCACTTT
-	TRBV28	TRBJ1-1	-	CASSYTENTEAFF	TGTGCCAGCAGTTACACCGAGAACACTGAAGCTTTCTTT
once	TRBV2	TRBJ1-3	-	CASSEGLPSGNTIYF	TGTGCCAGCAGCGAGGGACTTCCCTCTGGAAACACCATATATTTT
-	TRBV11-2	TRBJ1-1	TRBD1	CASSLRTGGKTEAFF	TGTGCCAGCAGCCTTAGGACAGGGGGGAAGACTGAAGCTTTCTTT
-	TRBV18	TRBJ2-7	-	CASSPGGPTYEQYF	TGTGCCAGCTCACCAGGGGGCCCTACCTACGAGCAGTACTTC
-	TRBV25-1	TRBJ2-4	TRBD1	CASSWTGAKNIQYF	TGTGCCAGCAGCTGGACAGGCGCCAAAAACATTCAGTACTTC
-	TRBV3-1/TRBV3-2	TRBJ1-4	-	CASSQSQGTNEKLFF	TGTGCCAGCAGCCAATCACAGGGAACTAATGAAAAACTGTTTTTT
-	TRBV27	TRBJ2-4	TRBD1	CASSTGVKNIQYF	TGTGCCAGCAGTACAGGGGTCAAAAACATTCAGTACTTC
-	TRBV6-5	TRBJ1-4	-	CASSSTSGNNEKLFF	TGTGCCAGCAGTTCGACCTCCGGGAATAATGAAAAACTGTTTTTT